This TCR beta chain was obtained from a study of blood T cells in healthy people across ages. Combining a sample-barcoded 5' primer with a J-beta primer mix, a second PCR ran for about 7 to 11 cycles. From the 5' RACE reads, TCRdb called clonotypes with MiXCR, one entry per CDR3 protein. The sample includes about 1,800,000 distinct CDR3 sequences, 28% of them seen just once. From germline, CDR1 is SGHDT and CDR2 YYEEEE. The ends were cut back, 5 bases at V and 5 bases at J, with 16 bases in the middle. The CDR3 is 14 amino acids. About this clonotype itself: What it recognizes is unknown.

Whole-study findings and limits: Leaving the PBMCs unsorted stopped any conclusive comparison of naive versus antigen-experienced cells.

This TCR was recovered from a young woman in good health. This chain links TRBV5-6 with TRBJ1-1; D is undetermined. Sequences were obtained from blood. CDR3 protein: CASSGDPMGTEAFF. DNA for the CDR3: TGTGCCAGCAGTGGAGACCCAATGGGGACTGAAGCTTTCTTT.